The 3 T cell receptor beta chains in this list originate from one sample, sequenced in a study of human T cells and chemical hapten exposure. Before extraction, the whole blood was not fractionated, and total RNA was taken from it. Each CDR3 protein is one row after TCRdb ran MiXCR on the 5' RACE reads. Here the sample spans approximately 110,000 distinct CDR3 sequences, approximately 19% being singletons. Every receptor here comes from a human donor in good health.

The J gene is TRBJ1-2, the V gene TRBV13; D not resolved. Germline assignment: CDR1 PRHDT and CDR2 FYEKMQ (reference sequence). The CDR3 covers 12 residues. Trimming stripped 5 bases from V and 6 bases from J, with 10 bases between. CDR3 sequence reads: CASSRGKDGYTF. The CDR3 region has the DNA TGTGCCAGCAGCCGTGGAAAAGATGGCTACACCTTC. Using reference TRBV13 and TRBJ1-2 for the parts outside the CDR3, the full variable domain is AAGVIQSPRHLIKEKRETATLKCYPIPRHDTVYWYQQGPGQDPQFLISFYEKMQSDKGSIPDRFSAQQFSDYHSELNMSSLELGDSALYFCASSRGKDGYTFGSGTRLTVV.

The chain is built from TRBV5-1 and TRBJ2-3, with D perhaps matching TRBD1 (6 bases). Trimming stripped 4 bases from V and 4 bases from J, with 10 bases between. The CDR3 contains 13 residues. The germline V gene has CDR1 SGHRS and CDR2 YFSETQ. CDR3 amino acids: CASSVQGPDTQYF. Written as DNA, the CDR3 is TGCGCCAGCAGCGTTCAGGGGCCAGATACGCAGTATTTT.

This CDR3 reads CASSPAPGTSGFEETQYF. The CDR3 coding sequence is TGCGCCAGCAGCCCTGCTCCTGGGACTAGCGGATTTGAAGAGACCCAGTACTTC. The J gene is TRBJ2-5, the V gene TRBV4-1, with 11 bases aligning to TRBD2. The CDR3 covers 18 residues. Losses at the gene ends were 4 bases for V and 3 bases for J; bases not matched to a gene: 13. Germline values: CDR1 MGHRA, CDR2 YSYEKL.